This T cell receptor beta chain was observed in a study of cytomegalovirus exposure and HLA in healthy donors. V lost 4 bases, J lost 3 bases, and 13 bases lay in between. The CDR3 is 14 amino acids. CDR1 is SGHRS, CDR2 YFSETQ, per germline. The PCR was carried out with 60 Vbeta primers and 13 Jbeta primers. Original handling: Tens of millions of unique TCR beta chains, approximately 11 million of them shared, were counted by a later analysis. The method was immunoSEQ multiplex PCR; TCRdb's version includes in-frame clones alone and lacks a portion of them. The V and J calls and clone size are taken from that table; D and trimming were inferred from the DNA. The sample holds about 64,000 clones, around four fifths seen once. A few counts support this clone.

The TCR comes from a male donor in good health and CMV-seropositive. The genes are TRBV5-1 and TRBJ1-1; D not resolved. The specimen sequenced was PBMCs. The CDR3 loop reads CASSPGGQYTEAFF. CDR3 coding DNA: TGCGCCAGCAGCCCAGGAGGTCAGTACACTGAAGCTTTCTTT.